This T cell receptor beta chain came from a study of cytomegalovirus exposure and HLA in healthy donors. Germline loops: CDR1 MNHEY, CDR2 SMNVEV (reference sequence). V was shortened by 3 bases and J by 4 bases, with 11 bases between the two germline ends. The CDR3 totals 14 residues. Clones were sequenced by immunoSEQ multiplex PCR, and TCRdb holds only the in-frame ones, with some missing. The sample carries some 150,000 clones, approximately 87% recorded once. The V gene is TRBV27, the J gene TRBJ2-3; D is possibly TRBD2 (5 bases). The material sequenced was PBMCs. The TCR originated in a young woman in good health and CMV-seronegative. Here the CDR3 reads CASSFSASPDTQYF. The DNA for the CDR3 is TGTGCCAGCAGTTTCTCCGCTAGCCCAGATACGCAGTATTTT.